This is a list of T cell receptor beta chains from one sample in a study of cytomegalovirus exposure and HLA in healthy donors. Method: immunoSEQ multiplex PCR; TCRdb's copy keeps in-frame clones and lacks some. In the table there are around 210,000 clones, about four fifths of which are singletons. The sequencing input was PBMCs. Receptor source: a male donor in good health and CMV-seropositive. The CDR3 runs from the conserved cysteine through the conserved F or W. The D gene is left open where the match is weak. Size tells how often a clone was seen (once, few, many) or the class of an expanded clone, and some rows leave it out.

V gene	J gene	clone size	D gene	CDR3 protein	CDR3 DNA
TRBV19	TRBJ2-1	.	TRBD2	CASRTSGVNEQFF	TGTGCCAGTAGGACTAGCGGGGTCAATGAGCAGTTCTTC
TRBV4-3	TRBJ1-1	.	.	CASSLTTGIPTEAFF	TGCGCCAGCAGCCTTACCACAGGGATCCCCACTGAAGCTTTCTTT
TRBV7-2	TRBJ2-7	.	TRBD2	CASSLSGTAYEQYF	TGTGCCAGCAGCTTAAGCGGGACGGCCTACGAGCAGTACTTC
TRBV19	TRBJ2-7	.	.	CASSSIDQGTTPYEQYF	TGTGCCAGTAGTAGTATAGATCAGGGCACTACACCCTACGAGCAGTACTTC
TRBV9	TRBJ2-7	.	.	CASSFRVGEQYF	TGTGCCAGCAGCTTCAGGGTTGGTGAGCAGTACTTC
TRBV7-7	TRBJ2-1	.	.	CASSPTGPFSSYNEQFF	TGTGCCAGCAGCCCCACAGGGCCGTTTAGCTCCTACAATGAGCAGTTCTTC
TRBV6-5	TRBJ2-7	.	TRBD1	CASTDRVAEQYF	TGTGCCAGCACCGACAGGGTGGCCGAGCAGTACTTC
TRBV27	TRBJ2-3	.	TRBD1	CASSFRTGGVRTDTQYF	TGTGCCAGCAGTTTTAGGACAGGGGGCGTCCGCACAGATACGCAGTATTTT
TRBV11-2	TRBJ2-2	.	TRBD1	CASIGGGQGRTGELFF	TGTGCCAGCATTGGGGGGGGACAGGGACGAACCGGGGAGCTGTTTTTT
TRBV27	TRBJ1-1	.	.	CASSFRGSWTEAFF	TGTGCCAGCAGTTTTAGGGGCAGTTGGACTGAAGCTTTCTTT
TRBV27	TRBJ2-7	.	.	CASRSTAGYEQYF	TGTGCCAGCAGATCCACCGCAGGCTACGAGCAGTACTTC
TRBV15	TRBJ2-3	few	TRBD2	CATSRNLAGNTDTQYF	TGTGCCACCAGCAGAAATCTAGCGGGGAACACAGATACGCAGTATTTT
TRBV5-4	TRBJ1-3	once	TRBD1	CASSLGDRGGNTIYF	TGTGCCAGCAGCTTGGGAGACAGGGGCGGAAACACCATATATTTT
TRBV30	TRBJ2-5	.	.	CAWSVRASVSQETQYF	TGTGCCTGGAGTGTACGGGCTAGCGTCTCCCAAGAGACCCAGTACTTC
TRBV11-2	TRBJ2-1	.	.	CASSPASPGRNEQFF	TGTGCCAGCAGCCCCGCATCCCCAGGGAGGAATGAGCAGTTCTTC
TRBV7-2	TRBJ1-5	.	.	CASSLVTQSNQPQHF	TGTGCCAGCAGCTTAGTCACACAGTCTAATCAGCCCCAGCATTTT
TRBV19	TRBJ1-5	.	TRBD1	CASTIPGQGIEPQHF	TGTGCCAGTACCATCCCGGGACAGGGGATCGAGCCCCAGCATTTT
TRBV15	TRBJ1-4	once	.	CATSSLTEKLFF	TGTGCCACCAGCAGCCTGACAGAAAAACTGTTTTTT
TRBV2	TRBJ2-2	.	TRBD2	CASSVRGGLAGELFF	TGTGCCAGCAGTGTCCGGGGGGGCTTGGCCGGGGAGCTGTTTTTT
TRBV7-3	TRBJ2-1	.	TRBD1	CASSLSRQGVNEQFF	TGTGCCAGCAGCTTATCCCGGCAGGGGGTAAATGAGCAGTTCTTC